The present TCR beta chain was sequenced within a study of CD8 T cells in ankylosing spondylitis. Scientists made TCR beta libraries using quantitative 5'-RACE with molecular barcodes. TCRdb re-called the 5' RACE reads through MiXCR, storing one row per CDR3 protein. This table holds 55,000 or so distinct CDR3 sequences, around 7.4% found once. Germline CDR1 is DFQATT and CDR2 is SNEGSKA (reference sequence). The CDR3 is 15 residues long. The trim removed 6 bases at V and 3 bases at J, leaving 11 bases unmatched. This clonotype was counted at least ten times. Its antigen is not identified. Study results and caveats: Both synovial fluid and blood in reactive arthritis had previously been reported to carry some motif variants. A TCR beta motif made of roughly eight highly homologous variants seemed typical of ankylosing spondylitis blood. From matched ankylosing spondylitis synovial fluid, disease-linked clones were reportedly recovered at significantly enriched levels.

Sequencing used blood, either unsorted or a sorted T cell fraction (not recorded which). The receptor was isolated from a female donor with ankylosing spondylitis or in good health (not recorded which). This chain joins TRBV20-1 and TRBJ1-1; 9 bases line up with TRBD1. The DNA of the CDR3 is TGCAGTGCACGAGAAGAACGGACAGGGGACACTGAAGCTTTCTTT. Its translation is CSAREERTGDTEAFF.